The clone carrying this T cell receptor (beta chain) was picked up many times. Antigen unknown. This specimen belongs to a study of CD8 T cells in ankylosing spondylitis. The V segment lost 6 bases and the J segment 1 base; nucleotides outside the gene matches: 9. Germline V CDR1 and CDR2: DFQATT, SNEGSKA (reference sequence). The CDR3 covers 14 residues. Points from the study as a whole: Reportedly, disease-linked clones are significantly enriched in ankylosing spondylitis patients' matched synovial fluid. Seemingly distinctive of ankylosing spondylitis blood was a TCR beta motif formed by eight highly homologous variants.

A quantitative 5'-RACE method, one with molecular barcodes, was used to make TCR beta libraries. TCRdb used MiXCR to reprocess the 5' RACE reads, holding one entry per CDR3 protein. The sample has 50,000 to 70,000 distinct CDR3 sequences; under 7.5% are singletons. The receptor comes from a male donor with ankylosing spondylitis. V gene TRBV20-1 combines with J gene TRBJ2-7; 7 nucleotides agree with TRBD1. Sequencing was performed on synovial fluid, either unsorted or a sorted T cell fraction (not recorded which). CDR3 loop: CSASDREISYEQYF. CDR3 nucleotide sequence: TGCAGTGCCTCCGACAGGGAAATATCCTACGAGCAGTACTTC.